This TCR beta chain was obtained from a study of naive and memory T cell subsets. Study results and limitations: Both skin biopsy types reportedly yielded TCRs, tuberculin sites far more.

Treatment described: skin biopsy from PPD injection site in Mantoux-positive individual. TCR cDNA received a 3' ligated oligonucleotide that carried a UMI. Cells were not sorted; total RNA input targeted roughly 1 to 1,100 ng. Ligated cDNA underwent four rounds of PCR with nested alpha and beta constant region primers and SP2. TCRdb reprocessed the UMI-ligation and nested PCR reads with MiXCR, giving one entry per CDR3 protein. In the table there are 40,000 or so distinct CDR3 sequences, 9.5% to 11% of which are singletons. Deletions cut 4 bases from V and 4 bases from J, with 19 bases between. Germline V gives CDR1 LGHNA, CDR2 YNFKEQ. This CDR3 has 16 residues. Notes on this clonotype: Its antigen is unidentified.

The clonotype comes from an adult in good health. The V gene is TRBV4-2, the J gene TRBJ1-1, with D perhaps matching TRBD1 (6 bases). Source: skin, taken from a tuberculin skin test site. The CDR3 spells CASSPLEGGAGTEAFF. In nucleotides, the CDR3 is TGTGCCAGCAGCCCACTGGAGGGGGGCGCCGGCACTGAAGCTTTCTTT.